These T cell receptor beta chains were read from a single sample in a study of monozygotic twins with inflammatory bowel disease. Reprocessing the 5' RACE reads, TCRdb reports a single entry for every CDR3 protein and omits DNA. This table holds 95,000 to 110,000 distinct CDR3 sequences. The sample taken for sequencing was blood. The receptors come from a human donor with ulcerative colitis or Crohn's disease, or a healthy co-twin of an affected twin (not recorded which). CDR3s include the opening cysteine and the closing phenylalanine or tryptophan.

j_gene	v_gene	CDR3aa
TRBJ2-7	TRBV29-1	CSVAAYTYEQYF
TRBJ2-6	TRBV29-1	CSVVFSGQPTSGANVLTF
TRBJ2-1	TRBV18	CASSPYPNGGEQFF
TRBJ2-7	TRBV28	CASTSEWGYEQYF
TRBJ2-7	TRBV7-9	CASSLWASYEQYF
TRBJ2-2	TRBV12-3/TRBV12-4	CASSLTGVNTGELFF
TRBJ1-2	TRBV20-1	CSAKGTGGLYGYTF
TRBJ1-5	TRBV18	CASSPGPQPQHF
TRBJ2-3	TRBV24-1	CATSMYGSTDTQYF
TRBJ2-7	TRBV7-2	CASSLLLAGSSYEQYF
TRBJ2-1	TRBV7-9	CASNNPGGTSYNEQFF
TRBJ2-1	TRBV6-2/TRBV6-3	CASSYSSPGADQLGLYNEQFF
TRBJ2-5	TRBV6-4	CASKAQQETQYF
TRBJ1-6	TRBV9	CASSGGPTYNSPLHF
TRBJ1-6	TRBV20-1	CSARNRGGNSPLHF
TRBJ2-1	TRBV9	CASSVAASSYNEQFF
TRBJ2-3	TRBV12-3/TRBV12-4	CASRSNWAVDTQYF
TRBJ2-6	TRBV20-1	CSAPRSDSGANVLTF
TRBJ2-7	TRBV7-2	CASSYRDRGRLAGAYEQYF
TRBJ2-5	TRBV5-1	CASSSREVETQYF
TRBJ2-3	TRBV7-9	CASSRAGVTDTQYF
TRBJ2-2	TRBV4-1	CASSLSSGRAVGELFF
TRBJ2-7	TRBV20-1	CSARVAGVYEQYF
TRBJ1-1	TRBV5-1	CASSQGTGSTEAFF
TRBJ1-2	TRBV5-5	CASSPQQEYGYTF
TRBJ2-7	TRBV18	CASSQPGSSVEQYF
TRBJ2-7	TRBV5-1	CASSLGRSYEQYF
TRBJ2-7	TRBV12-3/TRBV12-4	CASSSTSVAYEQYF
TRBJ1-1	TRBV20-1	CSARDSGPGTEAFF
TRBJ2-1	TRBV29-1	CSVETKSRGGYEQFF
TRBJ2-1	TRBV28	CASSPPGTGSYNEQFF
TRBJ1-5	TRBV6-2/TRBV6-3	CASRREGGGNQPQHF
TRBJ2-7	TRBV9	CASSARGTGGLYEQYF
TRBJ1-3	TRBV4-3	CASSQGRGTGNTIYF
TRBJ2-1	TRBV7-9	CASSLEAANNEQFF
TRBJ1-2	TRBV7-9	CASSSGGRAGYTF
TRBJ2-1	TRBV5-6	CASSWRGGSYNEQFF
TRBJ1-1	TRBV10-3	CAIRMDRSNTEAFF
TRBJ2-7	TRBV5-1	CASSLAFGQATYEQYF
TRBJ2-7	TRBV5-5	CASSLTSATTYEQYF
TRBJ1-1	TRBV5-1	CASSLAKDRLVWNTEAFF